This T cell receptor (beta chain) was recovered during a study of beta chain features in type 1 diabetes. Background on the study: Patients and healthy donors were similar in age, gender and cell yields.

Findings and caveats of the study: TCRB CDR3 length was moderately but significantly reduced in all four CD4+ subsets of Type 1 diabetes patients. Reads derived from cDNA could over-represent cells showing high TCR expression.

TCRB transcripts that were expressed got sequenced, as all of the isolated RNA had been reverse transcribed. The table came from immunoSEQ multiplex PCR; TCRdb's copy has only in-frame clones and leaves some out. The sample yields about 340,000 clones, less than 15% seen once. By way of CD45RO/CCR7/CD25/CD127/CD95/CD27, the CD4+ regulatory, stem cell-like memory, central memory and naive cells were sorted. This clone has more than one count but fewer than ten. The antigen remains unidentified. Sequenced sample: naive CD4+ T cells from blood. The sequence derives from a young woman with type 1 diabetes.

CDR3 nucleotides: TGTGCCAGTAGTGCCCGGGACAGGGGGGGAGATCAGCCCCAGCATTTT. It encodes CASSARDRGGDQPQHF. The V call is TRBV19, the J call TRBJ1-5; TRBD1 aligns across 11 bases. The CDR3 spans 16 residues. The junction had 8 bases not matched to a gene; V was cut back by 5 bases and J by 5 bases. CDR1 and CDR2 (germline): LNHDA, SQIVND (reference sequence).